The source of this T cell receptor (beta chain) is a study of T cell repertoires in aging, cancer and after chemotherapy. Study-wide context: Patients with glioblastoma brain tumors were sampled before and after temozolomide-based therapy.

In this sample, this clonotype is medium-sized (0.01 to 0.1%). Its matching antigen is unknown. This CDR3 comprises 14 residues. Germline CDR1 is SQVTM and CDR2 is ANQGSEA. Trimming removed 4 bases from V and 0 bases from J; junction bases left unmatched: 5. A mixed TRB-A/B primer pool amplified rearranged TRB by multiplex touch-down PCR. One entry per CDR3 protein results from TCRdb running MiXCR on the multiplex PCR reads. Of some 700 distinct CDR3 sequences in the sample, roughly 22% are singletons; the top ten hold around 75%. TCR beta rearrangements were amplified from peripheral blood genomic DNA. Findings and limits, study-wide: Healthy donors lost TCR diversity with age mainly through richness, cancer patients through richness and evenness.

This receptor was obtained from a human donor with a solid tumor. This rearrangement joins TRBV29-1 to TRBJ1-1; 7 bases map to TRBD1. What was sequenced was blood. The CDR3 sequence: CSVVWGQLNTEAFF. The CDR3 DNA sequence: TGCAGCGTTGTCTGGGGACAGTTGAACACTGAAGCTTTCTTT.